One and the same sample provided the 10 T cell receptor beta chains below, sequenced in a study of PD-1 blockade in classical Hodgkin lymphoma. This table comes from immunoSEQ multiplex PCR, and its TCRdb copy is limited to in-frame clones, with some not included. The sample has tens of thousands of clones, around 90% seen once. All patients relapsed after autologous stem cell transplantation, and brentuximab vedotin exposure varied. Sample: peripheral blood mononuclear cells (PBMCs), taken at baseline. These receptors came from a human donor with classical Hodgkin lymphoma.

This clone was observed a single time. CDR3 sequence reads: CAWSVRRRPASVYEQYF. CDR3 DNA: TGTGCCTGGAGTGTACGGCGGAGGCCTGCGTCTGTCTACGAGCAGTACTTC. The chain uses TRBV30 and TRBJ2-7, with D possibly being TRBD2 (5 bases). CDR3 length: 17 residues. V gave up 0 bases and J gave up 3 bases, with 21 bases separating them. CDR1 is GTSNPN, CDR2 SVGIG, per germline (reference sequence).

The chain has TRBV6-1 and TRBJ2-7; D may correspond to TRBD1 or TRBD2 (7 bases each). Deletions cut 2 bases from V and 5 bases from J, with 16 bases between. This CDR3 is 15 amino acids long. Germline values: CDR1 MNHNS, CDR2 SASEGT. The CDR3 DNA is TGTGCCAGCAGTGAATTTCGGTCAGGGGGGGACGAGCAGTACTTC. It translates to CASSEFRSGGDEQYF.

The V call is TRBV28, the J call TRBJ2-3, with D uncertain. V was cut by 2 bases and J by 4 bases, with 10 bases left in between. Germline V lookup: CDR1 MDHEN, CDR2 SYDVKM. This CDR3 is built from 14 residues. DNA for the CDR3: TGTGCCAGCAGTTTAGAACAGCCTCCAGATACGCAGTATTTT. It encodes CASSLEQPPDTQYF.

The chain uses TRBV11-3 and TRBJ1-1, with 7 bases aligning to TRBD1. CDR1 SGHNT and CDR2 YENEEA come from the germline V gene. The CDR3 has 13 amino acids. V shed 5 bases and J 10 bases; nucleotides not matched to a gene: 10. CDR3 protein: CASSVSPGGVAFF. CDR3 DNA sequence: TGTGCCAGCAGCGTTTCCCCAGGGGGGGTAGCTTTCTTT.

The chain carries TRBV15 and TRBJ2-7; TRBD2 aligns across 8 bases. The CDR3 spans 16 residues. Germline V gene lookup returns CDR1 LNHNV and CDR2 YYDKDF (reference sequence). With 0 bases clipped from V and 1 base from J, the junction kept 5 bases outside the gene matches. The CDR3 DNA reads TGTGCCACCAGCAGAGATCGGCTAGCGGGTTCCTACGAGCAGTACTTC. Protein sequence: CATSRDRLAGSYEQYF.

This sequence joins TRBV11-2 and TRBJ2-7; 8 bases agree with TRBD1. The CDR3 length is 14 residues. The J segment lost 4 bases and the V segment lost 3 bases, leaving 5 bases of the junction unmatched. CDR1 and CDR2 (germline): SGHAT, FQNNGV. Here the CDR3 DNA reads TGTGCCAGCAGCTTTGGACAGGGACGGTACGAGCAGTACTTC. Translation: CASSFGQGRYEQYF.

The chain is built from TRBV19 and TRBJ2-7, with 9 bases aligning to TRBD1. V lost 3 bases to trimming and J lost 3 bases; unmatched junction nucleotides: 6. The CDR3 runs 15 residues. Per the germline V gene, CDR1 is LNHDA and CDR2 is SQIVND (reference sequence). The chain's CDR3 is CASSIGGQGVYEQYF. CDR3 sequence (DNA): TGTGCCAGTAGTATCGGGGGACAGGGTGTCTACGAGCAGTACTTC. The entire variable domain, with the rest obtained from reference TRBV19 and TRBJ2-7, is as follows: DGGITQSPKYLFRKEGQNVTLSCEQNLNHDAMYWYRQDPGQGLRLIYYSQIVNDFQKGDIAEGYSVSREKKESFPLTVTSAQKNPTAFYLCASSIGGQGVYEQYFGPGTRLTVT.

This sequence joins TRBV28 and TRBJ1-1, with D perhaps matching TRBD1 (6 bases). The V and J ends lost 5 bases and 3 bases respectively, with 13 bases between them. The germline V gene encodes CDR1 MDHEN and CDR2 SYDVKM. CDR3 size: 14 residues. The CDR3 DNA reads TGTGCCAGCAGTGAATACAGGGTCGACACTGAAGCTTTCTTT. This gives the protein CASSEYRVDTEAFF.

To note about this clone: Other DNA sequences in the same sample also yield this CDR3. The rearrangement uses TRBV29-1 and TRBJ2-7, with TRBD1 identical over 7 bases. The CDR3 consists of 12 residues. Germline V gene data show CDR1 as SQVTM and CDR2 as ANQGSEA. J lost 3 bases, V lost 4 bases, and 3 bases had no gene match. In nucleotides, the CDR3 is TGCAGCGTTGGACAGGGAAGCTACGAGCAGTACTTC. It is translated as CSVGQGSYEQYF.

The chain combines TRBV30 with TRBJ1-2, with a possible D match to TRBD1 (6 bases). CDR1 and CDR2 (germline): GTSNPN, SVGIG (reference sequence). The length of the CDR3 is 16 residues. V was pared by 3 bases and J by 1 base, with 18 bases between. The CDR3 loop reads CAWSALTGFYNYGYTF. The CDR3 DNA follows: TGTGCCTGGAGCGCTCTGACAGGCTTTTATAACTATGGCTACACCTTC.